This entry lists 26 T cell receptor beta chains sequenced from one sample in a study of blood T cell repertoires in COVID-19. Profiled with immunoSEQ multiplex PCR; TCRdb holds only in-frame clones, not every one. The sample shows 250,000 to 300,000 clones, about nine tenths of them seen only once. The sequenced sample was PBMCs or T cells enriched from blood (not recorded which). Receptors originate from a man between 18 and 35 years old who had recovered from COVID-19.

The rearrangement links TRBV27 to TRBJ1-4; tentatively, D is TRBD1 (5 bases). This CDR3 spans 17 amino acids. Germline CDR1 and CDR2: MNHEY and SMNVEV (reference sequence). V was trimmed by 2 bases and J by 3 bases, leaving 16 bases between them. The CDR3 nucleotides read TGTGCCAGCAGTTTAGCAGGGCAGGGCCAACCTAATGAAAAACTGTTTTTT. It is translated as CASSLAGQGQPNEKLFF.

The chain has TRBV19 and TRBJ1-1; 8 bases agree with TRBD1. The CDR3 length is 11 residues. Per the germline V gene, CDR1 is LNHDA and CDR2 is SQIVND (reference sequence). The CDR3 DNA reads TGTGCAGCCACAGGGGGAACTGAAGCTTTCTTT. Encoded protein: CAATGGTEAFF.

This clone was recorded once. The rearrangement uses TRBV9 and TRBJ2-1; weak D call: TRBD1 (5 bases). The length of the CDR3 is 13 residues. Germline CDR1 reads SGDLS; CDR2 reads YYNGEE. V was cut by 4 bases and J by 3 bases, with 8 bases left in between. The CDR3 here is CASSKTDYNEQFF. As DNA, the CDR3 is TGTGCCAGCAGCAAGACAGACTACAATGAGCAGTTCTTC.

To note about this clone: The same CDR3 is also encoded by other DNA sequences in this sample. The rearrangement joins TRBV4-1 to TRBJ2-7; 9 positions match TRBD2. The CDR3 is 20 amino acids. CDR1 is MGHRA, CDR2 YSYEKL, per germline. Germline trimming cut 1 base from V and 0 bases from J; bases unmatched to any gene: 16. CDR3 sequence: CASSQAGVGLAGDHSYEQYF. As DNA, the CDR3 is TGCGCCAGCAGCCAAGCTGGGGTGGGATTAGCGGGGGACCACTCCTACGAGCAGTACTTC.

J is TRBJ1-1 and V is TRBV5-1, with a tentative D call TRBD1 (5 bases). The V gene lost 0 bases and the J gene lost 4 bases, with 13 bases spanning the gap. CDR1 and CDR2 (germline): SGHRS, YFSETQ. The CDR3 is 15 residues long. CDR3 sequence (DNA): TGCGCCAGCAGCTTGGACGGGGGTAGGGGCACTGAAGCTTTCTTT. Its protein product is CASSLDGGRGTEAFF.

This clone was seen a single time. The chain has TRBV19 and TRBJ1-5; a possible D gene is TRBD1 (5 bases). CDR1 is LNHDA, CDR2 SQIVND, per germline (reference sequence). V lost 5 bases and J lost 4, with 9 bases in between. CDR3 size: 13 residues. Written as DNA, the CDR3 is TGTGCCAGTAGTGTGGACAAAAATCAGCCCCAGCATTTT. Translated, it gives CASSVDKNQPQHF.

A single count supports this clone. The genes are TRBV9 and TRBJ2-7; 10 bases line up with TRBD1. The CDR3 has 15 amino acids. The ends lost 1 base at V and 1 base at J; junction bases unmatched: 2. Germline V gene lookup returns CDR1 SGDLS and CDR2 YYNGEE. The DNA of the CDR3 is TGTGCCAGCAGCGTAATGGGACAGGGGTCCTACGAGCAGTACTTC. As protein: CASSVMGQGSYEQYF.

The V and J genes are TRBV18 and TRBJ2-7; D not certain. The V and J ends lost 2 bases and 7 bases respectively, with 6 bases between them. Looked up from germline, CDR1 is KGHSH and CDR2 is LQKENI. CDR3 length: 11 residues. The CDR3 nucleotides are TGTGCCAGCTCACCAGAACTAGAGCAGTACTTC. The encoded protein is CASSPELEQYF.

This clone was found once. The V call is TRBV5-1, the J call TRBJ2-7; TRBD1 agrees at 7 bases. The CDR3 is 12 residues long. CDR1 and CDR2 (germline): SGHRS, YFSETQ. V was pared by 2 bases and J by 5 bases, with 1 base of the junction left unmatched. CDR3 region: CASSLTGDEQYF. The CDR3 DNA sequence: TGCGCCAGCAGCTTAACAGGGGACGAGCAGTACTTC. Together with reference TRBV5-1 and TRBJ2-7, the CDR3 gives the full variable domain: KAGVTQTPRYLIKTRGQQVTLSCSPISGHRSVSWYQQTPGQGLQFLFEYFSETQRNKGNFPGRFSGRQFSNSRSEMNVSTLELGDSALYLCASSLTGDEQYFGPGTRLTVT.

As DNA, the CDR3 is TGTGCTAGTGGTTTGTGGCCAGGGATCTACGAGCAGTACTTC. Amino acids: CASGLWPGIYEQYF. The chain uses TRBV12-5 and TRBJ2-7; a weak D match, TRBD1 (5 bases). The germline V and J ends were trimmed by 2 bases and 3 bases, with 11 bases remaining between them. Germline V CDR1 and CDR2: LGHNT, FRNRAP. The CDR3 length is 14 residues.

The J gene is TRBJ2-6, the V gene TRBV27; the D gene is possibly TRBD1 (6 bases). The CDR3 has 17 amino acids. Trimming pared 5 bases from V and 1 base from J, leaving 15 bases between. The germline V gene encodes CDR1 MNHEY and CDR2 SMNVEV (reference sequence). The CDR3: CASSRRTASSGANVLTF. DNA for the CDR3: TGTGCCAGCAGTCGGCGGACAGCCTCTTCTGGGGCCAACGTCCTGACTTTC.

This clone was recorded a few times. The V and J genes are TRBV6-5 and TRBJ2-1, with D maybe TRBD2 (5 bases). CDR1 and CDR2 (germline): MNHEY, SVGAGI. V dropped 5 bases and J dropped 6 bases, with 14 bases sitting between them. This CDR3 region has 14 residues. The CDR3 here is CASSPPRGFNEQFF. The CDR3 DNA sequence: TGTGCCAGCAGTCCTCCGAGAGGGTTCAATGAGCAGTTCTTC.

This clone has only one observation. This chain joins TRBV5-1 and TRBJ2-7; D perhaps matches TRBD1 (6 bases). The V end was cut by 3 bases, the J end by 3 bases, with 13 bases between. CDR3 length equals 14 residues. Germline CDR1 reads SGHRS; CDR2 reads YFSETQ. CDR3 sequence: CASSSAIGGYEQYF. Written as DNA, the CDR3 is TGCGCCAGCAGCTCGGCGATAGGGGGCTACGAGCAGTACTTC. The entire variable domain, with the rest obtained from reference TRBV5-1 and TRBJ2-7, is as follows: KAGVTQTPRYLIKTRGQQVTLSCSPISGHRSVSWYQQTPGQGLQFLFEYFSETQRNKGNFPGRFSGRQFSNSRSEMNVSTLELGDSALYLCASSSAIGGYEQYFGPGTRLTVT.

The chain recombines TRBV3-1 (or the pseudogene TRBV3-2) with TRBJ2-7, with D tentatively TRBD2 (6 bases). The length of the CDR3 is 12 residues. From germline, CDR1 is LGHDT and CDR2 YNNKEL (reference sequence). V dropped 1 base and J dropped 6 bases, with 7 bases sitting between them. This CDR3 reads CASSQVGGEQYF. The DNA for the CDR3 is TGTGCCAGCAGCCAAGTGGGGGGCGAGCAGTACTTC.

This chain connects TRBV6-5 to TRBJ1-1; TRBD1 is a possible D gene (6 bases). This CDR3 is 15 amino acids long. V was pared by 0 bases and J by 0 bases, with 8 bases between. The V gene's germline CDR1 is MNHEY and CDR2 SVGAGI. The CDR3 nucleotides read TGTGCCAGCAGTTACTCAGGACAGATGAACACTGAAGCTTTCTTT. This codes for CASSYSGQMNTEAFF.

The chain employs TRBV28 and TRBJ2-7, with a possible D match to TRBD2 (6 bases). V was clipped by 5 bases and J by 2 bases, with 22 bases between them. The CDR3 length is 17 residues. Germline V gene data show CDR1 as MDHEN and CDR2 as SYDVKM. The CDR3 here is CASSQELGTPKTYEQYF. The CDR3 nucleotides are TGTGCCAGCAGTCAGGAACTCGGGACTCCTAAGACCTACGAGCAGTACTTC.

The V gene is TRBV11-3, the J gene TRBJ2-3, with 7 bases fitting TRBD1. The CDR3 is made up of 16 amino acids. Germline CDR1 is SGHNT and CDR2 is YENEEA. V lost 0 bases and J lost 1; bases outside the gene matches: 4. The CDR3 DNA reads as TGTGCCAGCAGCTTAGATACAGGACAGGGCACAGATACGCAGTATTTT. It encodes CASSLDTGQGTDTQYF.

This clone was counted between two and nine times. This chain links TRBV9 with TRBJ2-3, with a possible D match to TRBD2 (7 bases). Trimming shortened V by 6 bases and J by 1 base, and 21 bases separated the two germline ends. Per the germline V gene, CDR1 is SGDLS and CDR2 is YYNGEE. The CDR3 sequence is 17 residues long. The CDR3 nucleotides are TGTGCCAGCACTCCCCGAGGGGGGAGGGCTGGCACAGATACGCAGTATTTT. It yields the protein CASTPRGGRAGTDTQYF.

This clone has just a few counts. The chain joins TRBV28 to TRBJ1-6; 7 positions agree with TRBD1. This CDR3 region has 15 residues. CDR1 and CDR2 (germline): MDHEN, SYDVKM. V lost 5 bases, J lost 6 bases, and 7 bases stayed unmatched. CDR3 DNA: TGTGCCAGCAGTCTATCGACAGGGATTAATTCACCCCTCCACTTT. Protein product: CASSLSTGINSPLHF.

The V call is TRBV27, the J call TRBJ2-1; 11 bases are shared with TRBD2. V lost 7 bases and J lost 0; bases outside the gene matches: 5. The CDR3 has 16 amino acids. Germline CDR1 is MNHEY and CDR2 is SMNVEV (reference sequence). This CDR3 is CASTIAGGHSYNEQFF. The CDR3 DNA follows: TGTGCCAGCACTATAGCGGGAGGGCACTCCTACAATGAGCAGTTCTTC.

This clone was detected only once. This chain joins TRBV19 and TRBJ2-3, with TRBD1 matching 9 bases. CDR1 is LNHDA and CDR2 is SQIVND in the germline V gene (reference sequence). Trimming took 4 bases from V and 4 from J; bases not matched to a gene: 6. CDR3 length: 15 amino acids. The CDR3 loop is CASSTPGQGPDTQYF. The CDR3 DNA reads TGTGCCAGTAGTACTCCGGGACAGGGCCCAGATACGCAGTATTTT.

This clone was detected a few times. The CDR3: CAAGTGVYGYTF. In DNA form, the CDR3 reads TGTGCCGCGGGGACAGGGGTCTATGGCTACACCTTC. This rearrangement joins TRBV10-3 to TRBJ1-2; 10 nucleotides align to TRBD1. This CDR3 is built from 12 residues. Germline V lookup: CDR1 ENHRY, CDR2 SYGVKD. V was pared by 11 bases and J by 4 bases, with 4 bases of the junction left unmatched.

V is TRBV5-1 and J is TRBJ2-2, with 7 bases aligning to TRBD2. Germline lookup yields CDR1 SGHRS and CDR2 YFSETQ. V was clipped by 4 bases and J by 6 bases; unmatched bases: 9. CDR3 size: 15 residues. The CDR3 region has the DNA TGCGCCAGCAGCCCGTGGGGAGGGCGGTCCGGGGAGCTGTTTTTT. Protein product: CASSPWGGRSGELFF.

The CDR3 DNA reads TGTGCCAGCAGCTTGGCACTCGGGGGTTGGGACGAGCAGTACTTC. This translates into CASSLALGGWDEQYF. The chain recombines TRBV5-6 with TRBJ2-7, with D possibly matching TRBD2 (6 bases). In germline, CDR1 is SGHDT, CDR2 YYEEEE. V shed 0 bases and J shed 5 bases, with 15 bases lying between them. The CDR3 has 15 amino acids.

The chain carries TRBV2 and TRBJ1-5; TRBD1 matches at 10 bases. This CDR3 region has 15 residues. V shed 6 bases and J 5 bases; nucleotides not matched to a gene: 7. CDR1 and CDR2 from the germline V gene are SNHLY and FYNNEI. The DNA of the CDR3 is TGTGCCAGCAGGGGGACAGGGGCCGTTCATCAGCCCCAGCATTTT. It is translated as CASRGTGAVHQPQHF.

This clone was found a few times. CDR3 in amino acids: CASSFGRDGPYEQYF. CDR3 bases: TGTGCCAGCAGCTTCGGGAGGGACGGACCGTACGAGCAGTACTTC. The chain has TRBV5-4 and TRBJ2-7; 8 positions match TRBD2. The V gene's germline CDR1 is SGHNT and CDR2 YYREEE (reference sequence). V was clipped by 2 bases and J by 4 bases; unmatched bases: 8. The CDR3 consists of 15 residues.